This T cell receptor (beta chain) derives from a study of technical replicates of blood from several donors. Clones were sequenced by immunoSEQ multiplex PCR, and TCRdb holds only the in-frame ones, with some missing. Altogether about 13,000 clones are present, around 75% being singletons, with the ten largest covering approximately 12%. The V and J ends lost 0 bases and 3 bases, in that order; junction bases with no gene match: 6. The germline V gene has CDR1 SGHKS and CDR2 YYEKEE (reference sequence). The CDR3 has 15 residues. The sample taken for sequencing was PBMCs. This TCR was recovered from a human donor in good health. The chain couples TRBV5-5 to TRBJ2-7, with TRBD2 matching over 7 bases. CDR3 region: CASSLDGTNFYEQYF. In DNA, the CDR3 is TGTGCCAGCAGCTTGGACGGGACTAATTTCTACGAGCAGTACTTC.